The 28 T cell receptor beta chains reported below all come from one sample, sequenced in a study of shared clonotypes between healthy human individuals. Only in-frame clones appear in the TCRdb table, and some are missing; sequencing was by immunoSEQ multiplex PCR. Of about 2 million clones in the sample, about 94% were seen once. Naive-designated CD8 cells lacked CD45RO, were positively enriched for CCR7, and omitted terminally differentiated effector memory CD45RA+ cells. Sequenced material: naive CD8+ T cells sorted from blood. These receptors all stem from a man aged 18 to 35 in good health.

V gene TRBV11-2 combines with J gene TRBJ2-2; D is unresolved. The CDR3 runs to 15 residues. The V gene's germline CDR1 is SGHAT and CDR2 FQNNGV. Trimming cost V 5 bases and J 1 base, with 11 bases left between them. The CDR3 DNA reads TGTGCCAGCAGCCCATACTCGGGGAACACCGGGGAGCTGTTTTTT. Its protein is CASSPYSGNTGELFF.

This clone was found once. The chain joins TRBV1 to TRBJ2-1; the table names TRBD2, a call not compared with the DNA. TRBV1 is a pseudogene locus. The CDR3 spans 14 residues. In DNA form, the CDR3 reads TGCACCAGCAGGGTGGGACTAGCGGGAAAGCGGCAGTTCTTC. This sequence encodes CTSRVGLAGKRQFF.

The chain joins TRBV7-9 to TRBJ2-7; D remains unclear. Germline V lookup: CDR1 SEHNR, CDR2 FQNEAQ (reference sequence). Trimming took off 3 bases at V and 5 bases at J, with 11 bases between the two ends. The CDR3 extends over 13 amino acids. Here the CDR3 reads CASSFPLRNEQYF. CDR3 nucleotides: TGTGCCAGCAGCTTCCCATTAAGGAACGAGCAGTACTTC.

This sequence joins TRBV18 and TRBJ2-7; D is possibly TRBD1 (5 bases). This CDR3 has 13 residues. Trimming stripped 4 bases from V and 4 bases from J, with 11 bases between. Looked up from germline, CDR1 is KGHSH and CDR2 is LQKENI. The CDR3 region is CASSRTQGYEQYF. The CDR3 DNA is TGTGCCAGCTCACGAACCCAGGGTTACGAGCAGTACTTC.

On this clone itself: This same CDR3 is encoded by further DNA sequences in the sample. The chain links TRBV19 to TRBJ2-7, with D perhaps TRBD2 (5 bases). Germline V gene data show CDR1 as LNHDA and CDR2 as SQIVND (reference sequence). The CDR3 is made up of 14 amino acids. Trimming took off 4 bases at V and 2 bases at J, with 12 bases between the two ends. CDR3 in amino acids: CASSTDGETYEQYF. The CDR3 nucleotides are TGTGCCAGTAGTACGGACGGGGAAACCTACGAGCAGTACTTC. The whole variable domain, filled in from reference TRBV19 and TRBJ2-7, reads DGGITQSPKYLFRKEGQNVTLSCEQNLNHDAMYWYRQDPGQGLRLIYYSQIVNDFQKGDIAEGYSVSREKKESFPLTVTSAQKNPTAFYLCASSTDGETYEQYFGPGTRLTVT.

This rearrangement joins TRBV4-1 to TRBJ2-7; D possibly corresponds to TRBD2 (5 bases). Trimming pared 2 bases from V and 2 bases from J, leaving 16 bases between. Germline CDR1 is MGHRA and CDR2 is YSYEKL. This CDR3 spans 16 amino acids. DNA of the CDR3: TGCGCCAGCAGCCAATTCAGTGGGGAGAGTGCCTACGAGCAGTACTTC. This sequence encodes CASSQFSGESAYEQYF.

The chain joins TRBV6-1 to TRBJ2-7; D gene unclear. V was clipped by 4 bases and J by 0 bases, with 10 bases between them. The CDR3 runs to 14 residues. CDR1 MNHNS and CDR2 SASEGT come from the germline V gene. The CDR3 here is CASSVRVSSYEQYF. CDR3 nucleotide sequence: TGTGCCAGCAGTGTAAGGGTTAGCTCCTACGAGCAGTACTTC.

The V call is TRBV11-3, the J call TRBJ2-3; D is undetermined. This CDR3 contains 13 residues. The V end lost 4 bases, the J end lost 2 bases, and 7 bases lay between the germline ends. The V gene's germline CDR1 is SGHNT and CDR2 YENEEA. The DNA for the CDR3 is TGTGCCAGCAGCTCCCCAATCACAGATACGCAGTATTTT. It codes for CASSSPITDTQYF.

The chain carries TRBV11-1 and TRBJ2-1; no clear D gene. The CDR3 spans 14 residues. The V end was cut by 3 bases, the J end by 5 bases, with 11 bases between. Germline CDR1 is SGHAT and CDR2 is FQDESV (reference sequence). The CDR3 spells CASSFSWVNNEQFF. CDR3 nucleotides: TGTGCCAGCAGCTTCTCTTGGGTTAACAATGAGCAGTTCTTC.

The chain is built from TRBV27 and TRBJ2-1; D tentatively fits TRBD1 or TRBD2 (5 bases each). There are 15 residues in the CDR3. Germline CDR1 is MNHEY and CDR2 is SMNVEV (reference sequence). Trimming removed 5 bases from V and 5 bases from J, with 16 bases in between. The CDR3 region has the DNA TGTGCCAGCAGTCACGGGACGCTAGGGGACAATGAGCAGTTCTTC. Its translation: CASSHGTLGDNEQFF.

The V and J genes are TRBV7-2 and TRBJ2-7; D gene uncertain. The germline V and J ends were trimmed by 9 bases and 0 bases, with 15 bases remaining between them. This CDR3 region has 14 residues. The germline V gene encodes CDR1 SGHTA and CDR2 FQGNSA. The DNA of the CDR3 is TGTGCCAGTCGGCAGCCAGGTCACTCCTACGAGCAGTACTTC. It translates to CASRQPGHSYEQYF.

This chain links TRBV27 with TRBJ1-2; 7 positions agree with TRBD1. Trimming took 0 bases from V and 8 from J; bases not matched to a gene: 15. CDR1 is MNHEY, CDR2 SMNVEV, per germline (reference sequence). The CDR3 covers 17 residues. CDR3 DNA: TGTGCCAGCAGTTTATCGCCCCAGGGGGAACACTATGGAGGCTACACCTTC. It is translated as CASSLSPQGEHYGGYTF.

This sequence joins TRBV28 and TRBJ2-7; D perhaps matches TRBD1 (6 bases). The length of the CDR3 is 14 residues. With 7 bases removed from V and 0 bases from J, the gap between germline ends came to 13 bases. Per germline, CDR1 MDHEN and CDR2 SYDVKM. CDR3 nucleotides: TGTGCCAGCAAACTCCAGGGGAGCTCCTACGAGCAGTACTTC. Protein product: CASKLQGSSYEQYF. The full variable domain, its missing parts supplied by reference TRBV28 and TRBJ2-7, is DVKVTQSSRYLVKRTGEKVFLECVQDMDHENMFWYRQDPGLGLRLIYFSYDVKMKEKGDIPEGYSVSREKKERFSLILESASTNQTSMYLCASKLQGSSYEQYFGPGTRLTVT.

About this clone itself: Additional DNA sequences in this sample encode the identical CDR3. The V call is TRBV5-4, the J call TRBJ2-7; 10 nucleotides agree with TRBD1. Trimming cost V 0 bases and J 4 bases; bases outside gene matches: 1. Germline-derived CDR1 and CDR2 are SGHNT and YYREEE (reference sequence). CDR3 length: 14 amino acids. CDR3: CASSLGTGGYEQYF. In DNA form, the CDR3 reads TGTGCCAGCAGCTTGGGGACAGGGGGTTACGAGCAGTACTTC. Supplemented by reference TRBV5-4 and TRBJ2-7, the full variable domain reads ETGVTQSPTHLIKTRGQQVTLRCSSQSGHNTVSWYQQALGQGPQFIFQYYREEENGRGNFPPRFSGLQFPNYSSELNVNALELDDSALYLCASSLGTGGYEQYFGPGTRLTVT.

The chain joins TRBV27 to TRBJ1-1, with D maybe TRBD1 (6 bases). V was cut by 5 bases and J by 5 bases, with 12 bases left in between. CDR1 is MNHEY and CDR2 is SMNVEV in the germline V gene (reference sequence). CDR3 length: 13 residues. The CDR3 sequence is CASSTQGRTEAFF. CDR3 sequence (DNA): TGTGCCAGCAGTACACAGGGTCGGACTGAAGCTTTCTTT.

The chain has TRBV7-9 and TRBJ2-7; D is perhaps TRBD2 (6 bases). The CDR3 spans 18 residues. Trimming removed 1 base at V and 3 bases at J, with 22 bases between. CDR1 is SEHNR, CDR2 FQNEAQ, per germline (reference sequence). The CDR3 here is CASSLGAGWGLGHYEQYF. The CDR3 DNA reads as TGTGCCAGCAGCTTAGGGGCTGGCTGGGGACTTGGCCACTACGAGCAGTACTTC.

In its sample, this clone was seen once. The chain joins TRBV10-2 to TRBJ1-6, with D hard to call. The CDR3 loop spans 16 amino acids. V lost 1 base to trimming and J lost 0 bases, with 7 bases between them. Germline assignment: CDR1 WSHSY and CDR2 SAAADI. CDR3: CASSEFGSSYNSPLHF. CDR3 DNA: TGCGCCAGCAGTGAGTTTGGGAGCTCCTATAATTCACCCCTCCACTTT.

This chain links TRBV5-6 with TRBJ2-7; D is uncertain. Trimming pared 0 bases from V and 0 bases from J, leaving 7 bases between. CDR1 SGHDT and CDR2 YYEEEE come from the germline V gene. CDR3 length: 14 residues. The CDR3 sequence: CASSLVANSYEQYF. The DNA of the CDR3 is TGTGCCAGCAGCTTGGTCGCTAACTCCTACGAGCAGTACTTC. Together with reference TRBV5-6 and TRBJ2-7, the CDR3 gives the full variable domain: DAGVTQSPTHLIKTRGQQVTLRCSPKSGHDTVSWYQQALGQGPQFIFQYYEEEERQRGNFPDRFSGHQFPNYSSELNVNALLLGDSALYLCASSLVANSYEQYFGPGTRLTVT.

The chain recombines TRBV13 with TRBJ2-1; 15 positions match TRBD2. V shed 4 bases, J shed 12 bases, and the junction held 7 bases outside the gene matches. The CDR3 loop spans 15 amino acids. CDR1 is PRHDT, CDR2 FYEKMQ, per germline (reference sequence). The CDR3: CASSSTRTSGRVQFF. CDR3 DNA: TGTGCCAGCAGCTCAACCAGGACTAGCGGGAGGGTGCAGTTCTTC.

V is TRBV5-4 and J is TRBJ1-5; D is ambiguous. V was shortened by 1 base and J by 3 bases, with 8 bases between the two germline ends. This CDR3 is built from 14 residues. The germline gives CDR1 SGHNT, CDR2 YYREEE (reference sequence). CDR3: CASSLRESNQPQHF. CDR3 bases: TGTGCCAGCAGCTTGAGGGAATCCAATCAGCCCCAGCATTTT.

This sequence joins TRBV2 and TRBJ1-1; D possibly corresponds to TRBD1 (5 bases). CDR3 length: 16 residues. Germline assignment: CDR1 SNHLY and CDR2 FYNNEI. Trimming cost V 0 bases and J 1 base, with 12 bases left between them. In DNA, the CDR3 is TGTGCCAGCAGTGAAGCGCTTGAGGGGACGAACACTGAAGCTTTCTTT. Translated: CASSEALEGTNTEAFF.

To note about this clone: Other DNA sequences in the sample encode the same CDR3. J is TRBJ2-1 and V is TRBV4-3, with D possibly TRBD2 on 5 matching bases. The germline V gene has CDR1 LGHNA and CDR2 YSLEER. This CDR3 has 15 amino acids. The V end was cut by 1 base, the J end by 0 bases, with 7 bases between. In nucleotides, the CDR3 is TGCGCCAGCAGCCAAGTCGCGGGCTCCTACAATGAGCAGTTCTTC. Amino acid sequence: CASSQVAGSYNEQFF.

This rearrangement joins TRBV28 to TRBJ1-5, with D perhaps TRBD1 (5 bases). Germline V gene sequence: CDR1 MDHEN, CDR2 SYDVKM. This CDR3 spans 16 amino acids. The V end lost 8 bases, the J end lost 2 bases, and 19 bases lay between the germline ends. The CDR3 here is CASGGVGVNGNQPQHF. DNA for the CDR3: TGTGCCAGCGGGGGGGTTGGCGTGAACGGCAATCAGCCCCAGCATTTT.

The rearrangement links TRBV5-1 to TRBJ1-6, with D hard to call. This CDR3 region has 13 residues. Trimming took off 1 base at V and 5 bases at J, with 4 bases between the two ends. Germline V CDR1 and CDR2: SGHRS, YFSETQ. In nucleotides, the CDR3 is TGCGCCAGCAGCTTGCCGAATAATTCACCCCTCCACTTT. Protein product: CASSLPNNSPLHF.

This clone has a single count. The chain uses TRBV6-5 and TRBJ2-7; D tentatively fits TRBD1 or TRBD2 (5 bases each). CDR1 is MNHEY and CDR2 is SVGAGI in the germline V gene. This CDR3 is 13 amino acids long. The V end was cut by 4 bases, the J end by 9 bases, with 16 bases between. In nucleotides, the CDR3 is TGTGCCAGCAGTTCGGGACCACTCCTGGGGCAGTACTTC. It is translated as CASSSGPLLGQYF.

This sequence joins TRBV6-5 and TRBJ2-2; 8 nucleotides align to TRBD1. This CDR3 spans 14 amino acids. Per germline, CDR1 MNHEY and CDR2 SVGAGI. The V segment lost 7 bases and the J segment 7 bases; nucleotides outside the gene matches: 8. This chain's CDR3 is CASNRQGISGELFF. The CDR3 bases are TGTGCCAGCAATCGACAGGGGATCAGCGGGGAGCTGTTTTTT.

Written as DNA, the CDR3 is TGCAGCGTTCTCCCGAGACAGCAAGAGACCCAGTACTTC. Translation: CSVLPRQQETQYF. The rearrangement joins TRBV29-1 to TRBJ2-5, with D perhaps TRBD1 (5 bases). Germline CDR1 reads SQVTM; CDR2 reads ANQGSEA. The CDR3 runs 13 residues. The V and J ends lost 5 bases and 2 bases respectively, with 12 bases between them.

V gene TRBV11-2 combines with J gene TRBJ1-5, with a tentative D call TRBD1 (5 bases). This CDR3 contains 15 residues. CDR1 is SGHAT and CDR2 is FQNNGV in the germline V gene. The germline V and J ends were trimmed by 5 bases and 5 bases, with 16 bases remaining between them. The CDR3 DNA follows: TGTGCCAGCAGCCGTACTGTGGGGGAGGATCAGCCCCAGCATTTT. As protein: CASSRTVGEDQPQHF. The variable domain in full, with the rest retrieved from reference TRBV11-2 and TRBJ1-5, is EAGVAQSPRYKIIEKRQSVAFWCNPISGHATLYWYQQILGQGPKLLIQFQNNGVVDDSQLPKDRFSAERLKGVDSTLKIQPAKLEDSAVYLCASSRTVGEDQPQHFGDGTRLSIL.